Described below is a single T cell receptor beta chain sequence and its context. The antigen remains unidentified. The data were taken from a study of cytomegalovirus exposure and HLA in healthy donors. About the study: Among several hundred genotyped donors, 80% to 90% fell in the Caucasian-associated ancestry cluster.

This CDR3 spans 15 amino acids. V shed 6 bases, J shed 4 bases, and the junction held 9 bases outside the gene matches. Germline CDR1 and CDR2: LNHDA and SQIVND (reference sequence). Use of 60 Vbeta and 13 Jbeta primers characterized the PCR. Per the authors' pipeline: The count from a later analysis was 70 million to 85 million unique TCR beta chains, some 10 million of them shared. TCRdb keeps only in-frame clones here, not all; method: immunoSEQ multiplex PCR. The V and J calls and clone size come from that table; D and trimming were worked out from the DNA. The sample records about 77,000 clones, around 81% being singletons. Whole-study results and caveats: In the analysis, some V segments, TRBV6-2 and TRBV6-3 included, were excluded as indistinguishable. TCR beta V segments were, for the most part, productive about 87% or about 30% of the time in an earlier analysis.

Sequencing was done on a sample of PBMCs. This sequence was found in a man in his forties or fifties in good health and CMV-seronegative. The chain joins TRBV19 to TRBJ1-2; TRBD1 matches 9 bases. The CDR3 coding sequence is TGTGCCAGTAGCCTTTACAGGGGGCCGCCCTATGGCTACACCTTC. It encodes CASSLYRGPPYGYTF.